This entry lists 9 T cell receptor beta chains sequenced from one sample in a study of CD8+ T cells in alopecia areata. RNA extraction was followed by reverse transcription into cDNA, which acted as the sequencing template. Only in-frame clones appear in the TCRdb table, and some are missing; sequencing was by immunoSEQ multiplex PCR. The sample gives around 190,000 clones, about 61% of which show up once; nearly 5% is in the top ten. Sequencing was performed on CD8+ T cells sorted from blood. Every receptor here comes from a human donor in good health.

This clone was seen more than once but under ten times. The V call is TRBV2, the J call TRBJ2-3; TRBD2 matches at 7 bases. This CDR3 region has 14 residues. Trimming at V came to 7 bases and at J to 6 bases, leaving 10 bases not matched to a gene. Germline CDR1 SNHLY, CDR2 FYNNEI. The CDR3 region is CASTEGRERDTQYF. DNA for the CDR3: TGTGCCAGCACCGAGGGGAGGGAACGGGATACGCAGTATTTT.

The V and J genes are TRBV7-9 and TRBJ2-7; D might be TRBD1 (8 bases). This CDR3 is 14 amino acids long. V dropped 5 bases and J dropped 8 bases, with 19 bases sitting between them. Germline values: CDR1 SEHNR, CDR2 FQNEAQ (reference sequence). The CDR3 is CASSPGQGLLKQYF. The CDR3 DNA reads as TGTGCCAGCAGCCCAGGACAGGGACTATTGAAGCAGTACTTC.

Only a few counts were recorded for this clone. The chain employs TRBV6-5 and TRBJ2-1; TRBD1 aligns across 9 bases. Germline lookup yields CDR1 MNHEY and CDR2 SVGAGI. This CDR3 has 15 amino acids. Trimming removed 7 bases from V and 1 base from J; junction bases left unmatched: 5. CDR3 bases: TGTGCCAGCACAGAGACAGGGGGGTCCTACAATGAGCAGTTCTTC. Translation: CASTETGGSYNEQFF.

The chain employs TRBV29-1 and TRBJ2-1; D remains unclear. V gave up 3 bases and J gave up 4 bases, with 13 bases separating them. Germline V CDR1 and CDR2: SQVTM, ANQGSEA. This CDR3 has 14 amino acids. The CDR3 coding sequence is TGCAGCGTTGACTCCAAAGGGCTTTACAATGAGCAGTTCTTC. Translating gives CSVDSKGLYNEQFF.

This clone was seen only once. For the CDR3, the DNA is TGCAGCGTTGTTAGCAAGAACACTGAAGCTTTCTTT. Residues: CSVVSKNTEAFF. This rearrangement joins TRBV29-1 to TRBJ1-1, with D uncertain. There are 12 residues in the CDR3. The ends were cut back, 4 bases at V and 1 base at J, with 7 bases in the middle. Germline CDR1 reads SQVTM; CDR2 reads ANQGSEA.

This clone was seen a few times. The chain links TRBV5-1 to TRBJ2-7; TRBD1 matches at 10 bases. The V gene end was trimmed by 4 bases and the J gene end by 3 bases; junction bases not matched to a gene: 4. Germline V gives CDR1 SGHRS, CDR2 YFSETQ. This CDR3 has 14 amino acids. CDR3 bases: TGCGCCAGCAGCAGGGGACAGGGGTACTACGAGCAGTACTTC. Translation: CASSRGQGYYEQYF.

The chain has TRBV15 and TRBJ1-5, with D possibly being TRBD1 (6 bases). Germline V CDR1 and CDR2: LNHNV, YYDKDF (reference sequence). This CDR3 has 17 amino acids. With 0 bases removed from V and 3 bases from J, the gap between germline ends came to 15 bases. Here the CDR3 reads CATSRDTEGGANQPQHF. CDR3 DNA sequence: TGTGCCACCAGCAGAGATACAGAAGGGGGTGCCAATCAGCCCCAGCATTTT.

V is TRBV9 and J is TRBJ2-6; D is undetermined. This CDR3 has 15 residues. CDR1 and CDR2 (germline): SGDLS, YYNGEE. V was trimmed by 3 bases and J by 1 base, leaving 8 bases between them. CDR3 sequence (DNA): TGTGCCAGCAGCGCAGGACCGTCTGGGGCCAACGTCCTGACTTTC. This codes for CASSAGPSGANVLTF.

The rearrangement joins TRBV27 to TRBJ2-7; 7 bases line up with TRBD2. Germline CDR1 MNHEY, CDR2 SMNVEV (reference sequence). The CDR3 covers 14 residues. The junction had 7 bases not matched to a gene; V was cut back by 6 bases and J by 2 bases. This chain's CDR3 is CASRGLAVPYEQYF. For the CDR3, the DNA is TGTGCCAGCAGAGGGCTAGCGGTTCCCTACGAGCAGTACTTC.